This TCR beta chain was captured by sequencing in a study of blood T cell repertoires in COVID-19. About the research overall: Acute-phase and convalescent COVID-19 samples originated in the United States, Italy and Spain. In each case, the material was cDNA or gDNA derived from T cells, B-cell-depleted T cells, or PBMCs.

The authors' processing: Researchers report that nucleated cell counts were estimated from reference gene primer amplification. Sequencing used immunoSEQ multiplex PCR; TCRdb keeps in-frame clones, though not all of them. That table gives V, J and clone size, and the DNA gave D and trimming. The table lists hundreds of thousands of clones, around 86% of them singletons. Trimming shortened V by 6 bases and J by 1 base, and 15 bases separated the two germline ends. Germline CDR1 and CDR2: SQVTM and ANQGSEA. The CDR3 length is 14 residues. The rearrangement uses TRBV29-1 and TRBJ1-1; a possible D gene is TRBD1 (5 bases). Input material: peripheral blood. The clonotype comes from a woman in her twenties or thirties with active or convalescent COVID-19. CDR3 residues: CSVKPGGGNTEAFF. CDR3 sequence (DNA): TGCAGCGTGAAACCAGGCGGGGGGAACACTGAAGCTTTCTTT.